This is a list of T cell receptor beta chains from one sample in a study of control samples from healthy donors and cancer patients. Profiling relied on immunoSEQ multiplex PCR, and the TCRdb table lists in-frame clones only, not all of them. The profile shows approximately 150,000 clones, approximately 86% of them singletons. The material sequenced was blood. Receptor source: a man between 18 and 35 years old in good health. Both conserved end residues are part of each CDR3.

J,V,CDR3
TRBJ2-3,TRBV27,CASSRGDTQYF
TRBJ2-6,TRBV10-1,CASSESGSTSGANVLTF
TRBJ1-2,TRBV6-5,CASSRTGEYYGYTF
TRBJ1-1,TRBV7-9,CASSLLGAGHTEAFF
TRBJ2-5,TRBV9,CASSFSGAQETQYF
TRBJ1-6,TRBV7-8,CASSSLRLARPGSPLHF
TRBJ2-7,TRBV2,CASWQGQGILYEQYF
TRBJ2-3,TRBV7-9,CASSLGPSRTDTQYF
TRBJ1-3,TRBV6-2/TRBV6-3,CASSYDQSSGNTIYF
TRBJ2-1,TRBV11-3,CASSRSARFNEQFF
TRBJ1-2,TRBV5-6,CASSLSPGQGDYGYTF
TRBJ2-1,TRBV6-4,CASSEAGGYNEQFF
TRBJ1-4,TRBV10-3,CAISGGQGVSEKLFF
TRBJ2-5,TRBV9,CASSVAGADQETQYF
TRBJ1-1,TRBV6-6,CASSYRSTEAFF
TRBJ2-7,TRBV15,CATSRENRGPYEQYF
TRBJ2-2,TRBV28,CASNGPTGELFF
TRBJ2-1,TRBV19,CASSIASSGNNEQFF
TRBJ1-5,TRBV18,CASSLDRYSNQPQHF
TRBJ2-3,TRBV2,CASSVTRNTDTQYF
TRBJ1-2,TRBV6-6,CASSHKGAMVGYTF
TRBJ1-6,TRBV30,CACSQFNSPLHF
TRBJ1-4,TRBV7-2,CASSLDRANEKLFF
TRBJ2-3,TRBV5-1,CASSETSGGAVADTQYF
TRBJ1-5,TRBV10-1,CASSEIGTNQPQHF